The 12 T cell receptor beta chains below were found in one sample sequenced in a study of T cell responses to AZD1222 COVID-19 vaccine. Repertoires were generated with immunoSEQ multiplex PCR, while TCRdb's copy carries only in-frame clones and drops some. Among some 130,000 clones listed, roughly 89% were seen once. The starting material was peripheral blood, obtained on day 0 of AZD1222 vaccination. The receptors here all came from an adult in good health.

V gene TRBV19 combines with J gene TRBJ1-5; D uncertain. The ends were cut back, 5 bases at V and 1 base at J, with 9 bases in the middle. This CDR3 has 14 residues. Germline CDR1 reads LNHDA; CDR2 reads SQIVND (reference sequence). CDR3 loop: CASSPSGSNQPQHF. DNA of the CDR3: TGTGCCAGTAGTCCCTCCGGAAGCAATCAGCCCCAGCATTTT.

The rearrangement joins TRBV9 to TRBJ1-5; D is ambiguous. The CDR3 totals 14 residues. The V and J ends lost 2 bases and 3 bases respectively, with 9 bases between them. CDR1 and CDR2 (germline): SGDLS, YYNGEE. CDR3 in DNA: TGTGCCAGCAGCGTTGGGGTCGCCAATCAGCCCCAGCATTTT. Residues: CASSVGVANQPQHF.

The V and J genes are TRBV2 and TRBJ1-4; a weak D match, TRBD1 (6 bases). The germline V gene has CDR1 SNHLY and CDR2 FYNNEI. V lost 6 bases to trimming and J lost 4 bases, with 15 bases between them. CDR3 length: 15 residues. The CDR3 DNA reads TGTGCCAGCAGATACGACAGGAAACTTAATGAAAAACTGTTTTTT. Protein sequence: CASRYDRKLNEKLFF.

The chain employs TRBV27 and TRBJ1-1, with D tentatively TRBD1 (6 bases). Trimming pared 8 bases from V and 4 bases from J, leaving 14 bases between. CDR1 and CDR2 from the germline V gene are MNHEY and SMNVEV (reference sequence). The CDR3 is 13 amino acids. The CDR3 is CASWRRGGTEAFF. CDR3 coding DNA: TGTGCCAGCTGGCGGAGGGGGGGCACTGAAGCTTTCTTT.

The chain has TRBV7-2 and TRBJ1-5; D not certain. V was trimmed by 4 bases and J by 3 bases, leaving 4 bases between them. Germline loops: CDR1 SGHTA, CDR2 FQGNSA. This CDR3 contains 12 residues. CDR3 DNA: TGTGCCAGCAGCTCCAACAATCAGCCCCAGCATTTT. Translating it yields CASSSNNQPQHF.

The V call is TRBV10-3, the J call TRBJ2-2; the D is unclear. The CDR3 totals 14 residues. The V end lost 2 bases, the J end lost 1 base, and 5 bases lay between the germline ends. Germline V gives CDR1 ENHRY, CDR2 SYGVKD. DNA for the CDR3: TGTGCCATCAGTGAGACGGAGAACACCGGGGAGCTGTTTTTT. It codes for CAISETENTGELFF.

This rearrangement joins TRBV2 to TRBJ1-2; D gene uncertain. The CDR3 totals 9 residues. From germline, CDR1 is SNHLY and CDR2 FYNNEI. V lost 6 bases and J 10 bases, leaving 6 bases between the germline ends. CDR3: CASRDPYTF. The CDR3 bases are TGTGCCAGCAGGGACCCCTACACCTTC.

This clone appeared once. This chain links TRBV6-2 or TRBV6-3 with TRBJ1-4, with 8 bases identical to TRBD1. With 4 bases clipped from V and 5 bases from J, the junction kept 12 bases outside the gene matches. This CDR3 spans 17 amino acids. Germline values: CDR1 MNHEY, CDR2 SVGEGT. The CDR3 is CASSLFVRGQDNEKLFF. Written as DNA, the CDR3 is TGTGCCAGCAGTTTGTTTGTTCGGGGACAGGACAATGAAAAACTGTTTTTT.

This chain connects TRBV5-6 to TRBJ1-4, with D uncertain. Germline CDR1 reads SGHDT; CDR2 reads YYEEEE. There are 15 residues in the CDR3. Trimming took off 2 bases at V and 0 bases at J, with 8 bases between the two ends. The CDR3 sequence is CASSFDGATNEKLFF. CDR3 sequence (DNA): TGTGCCAGCAGCTTTGACGGTGCAACTAATGAAAAACTGTTTTTT.

The rearrangement joins TRBV5-1 to TRBJ1-2; D gene unclear. Trimming stripped 7 bases from V and 1 base from J, with 14 bases between. Germline V gene data show CDR1 as SGHRS and CDR2 as YFSETQ. The CDR3 spans 14 residues. CDR3 sequence (DNA): TGCGCCAGCCCTAGGGATGAGGGTAACTATGGCTACACCTTC. It specifies CASPRDEGNYGYTF.

The chain joins TRBV6-4 to TRBJ2-2, with 12 bases aligning to TRBD2. Germline loops: CDR1 MRHNA, CDR2 SNTAGT. Unmatched junction bases numbered 5, after V lost 6 bases and J lost 0 bases. CDR3 length equals 17 residues. CDR3 sequence (DNA): TGTGCCAGCAGCGCCCTAGCGGGGGGGACGAACACCGGGGAGCTGTTTTTT. Amino acid sequence: CASSALAGGTNTGELFF.

The chain combines TRBV24-1 with TRBJ2-5; possibly TRBD2 for D (6 bases). Deletions cut 5 bases from V and 1 base from J, with 13 bases between. Looked up from germline, CDR1 is KGHDR and CDR2 is SFDVKD. The CDR3 is 15 amino acids. This CDR3 reads CATSGGAGRQETQYF. In DNA, the CDR3 is TGTGCCACCAGTGGCGGGGCAGGCCGCCAAGAGACCCAGTACTTC.